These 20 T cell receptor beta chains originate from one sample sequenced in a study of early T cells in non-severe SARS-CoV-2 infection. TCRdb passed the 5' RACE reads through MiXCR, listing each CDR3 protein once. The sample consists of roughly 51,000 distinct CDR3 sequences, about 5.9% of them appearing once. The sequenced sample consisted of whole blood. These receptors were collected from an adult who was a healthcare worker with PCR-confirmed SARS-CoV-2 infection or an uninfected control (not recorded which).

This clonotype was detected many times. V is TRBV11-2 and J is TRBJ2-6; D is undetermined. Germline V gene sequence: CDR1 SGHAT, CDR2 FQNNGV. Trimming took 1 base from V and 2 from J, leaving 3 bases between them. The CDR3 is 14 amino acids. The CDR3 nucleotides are TGTGCCAGCAGCTTAGGGGCTGGGGCCAACGTCCTGACTTTC. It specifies CASSLGAGANVLTF.

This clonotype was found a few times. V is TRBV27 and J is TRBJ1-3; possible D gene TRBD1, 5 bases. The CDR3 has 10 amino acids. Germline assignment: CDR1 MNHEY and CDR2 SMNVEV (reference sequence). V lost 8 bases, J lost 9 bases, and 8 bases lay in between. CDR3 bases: TGTGCCAGCGCGGGGGGCACCATATATTTT. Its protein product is CASAGGTIYF.

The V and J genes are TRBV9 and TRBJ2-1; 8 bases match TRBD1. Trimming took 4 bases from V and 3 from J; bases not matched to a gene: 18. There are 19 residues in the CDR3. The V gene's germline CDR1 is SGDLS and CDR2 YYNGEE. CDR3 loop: CASSPRTGIELGVYNEQFF. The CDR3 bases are TGTGCCAGCAGCCCGCGGACAGGGATTGAGTTGGGGGTCTACAATGAGCAGTTCTTC.

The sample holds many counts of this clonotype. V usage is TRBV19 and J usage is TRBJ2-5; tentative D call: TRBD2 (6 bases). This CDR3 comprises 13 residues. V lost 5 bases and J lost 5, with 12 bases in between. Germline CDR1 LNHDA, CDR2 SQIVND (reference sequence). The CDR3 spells CASSQPGGETQYF. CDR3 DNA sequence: TGTGCCAGTAGTCAACCAGGAGGGGAGACCCAGTACTTC.

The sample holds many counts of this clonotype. CDR3 in DNA: TGTGCCAGTAGTATAGATGGGGACGAGGGGGCTGAGCAGTTCTTC. It is translated as CASSIDGDEGAEQFF. The rearrangement links TRBV19 to TRBJ2-1; 7 bases are shared with TRBD1. The germline gives CDR1 LNHDA, CDR2 SQIVND (reference sequence). Losses at the gene ends were 0 bases for V and 9 bases for J; bases not matched to a gene: 8. There are 15 residues in the CDR3.

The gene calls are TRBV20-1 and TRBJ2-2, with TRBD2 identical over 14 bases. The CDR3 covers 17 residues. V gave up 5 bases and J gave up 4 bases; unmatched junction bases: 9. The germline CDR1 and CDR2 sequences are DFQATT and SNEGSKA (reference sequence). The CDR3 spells CSASGLAGGRRTGELFF. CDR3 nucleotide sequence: TGCAGTGCTTCCGGACTAGCGGGGGGCCGGCGCACCGGGGAGCTGTTTTTT.

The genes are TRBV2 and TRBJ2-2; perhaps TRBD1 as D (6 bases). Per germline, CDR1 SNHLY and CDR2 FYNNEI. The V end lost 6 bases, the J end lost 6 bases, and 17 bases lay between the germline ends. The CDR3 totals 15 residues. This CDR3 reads CASRRTDQGPGELFF. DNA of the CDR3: TGTGCCAGCAGAAGGACAGATCAGGGGCCCGGGGAGCTGTTTTTT.

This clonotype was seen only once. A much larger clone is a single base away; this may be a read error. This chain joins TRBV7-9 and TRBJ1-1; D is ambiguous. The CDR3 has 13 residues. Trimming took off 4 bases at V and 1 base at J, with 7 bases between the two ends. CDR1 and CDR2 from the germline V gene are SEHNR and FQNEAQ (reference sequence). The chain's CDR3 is CASSCGKNTEAFF. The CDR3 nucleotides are TGTGCCAGCAGCTGTGGTAAGAACACTGAAGCTTTCTTT.

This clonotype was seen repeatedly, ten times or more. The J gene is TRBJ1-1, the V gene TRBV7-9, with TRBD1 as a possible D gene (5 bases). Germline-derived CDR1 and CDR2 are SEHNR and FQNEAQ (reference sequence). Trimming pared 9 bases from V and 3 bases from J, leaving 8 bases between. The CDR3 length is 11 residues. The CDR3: CARMGDTEAFF. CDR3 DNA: TGTGCCAGAATGGGGGACACTGAAGCTTTCTTT.

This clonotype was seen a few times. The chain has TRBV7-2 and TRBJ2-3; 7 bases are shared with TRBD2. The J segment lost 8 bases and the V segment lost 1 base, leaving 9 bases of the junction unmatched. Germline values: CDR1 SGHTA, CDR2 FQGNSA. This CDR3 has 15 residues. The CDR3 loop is CASSLGAGVPGTQYF. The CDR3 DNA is TGTGCCAGCAGCTTAGGGGCGGGGGTCCCAGGTACGCAGTATTTT.

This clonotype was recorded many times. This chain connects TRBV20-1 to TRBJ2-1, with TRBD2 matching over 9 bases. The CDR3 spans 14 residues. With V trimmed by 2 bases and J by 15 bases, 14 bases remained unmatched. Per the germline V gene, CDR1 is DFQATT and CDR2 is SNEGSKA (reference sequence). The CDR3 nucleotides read TGCAGTGCTAGAATCCTCGAGCGGGGGGCCCCGTTGTTCTTC. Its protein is CSARILERGAPLFF.

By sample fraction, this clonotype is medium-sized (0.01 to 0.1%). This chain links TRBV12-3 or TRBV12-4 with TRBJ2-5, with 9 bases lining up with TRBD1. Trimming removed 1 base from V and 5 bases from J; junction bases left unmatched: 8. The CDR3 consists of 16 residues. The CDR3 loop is CASSLGTGDDMETQYF. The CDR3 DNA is TGTGCCAGCAGTTTAGGGACAGGGGATGACATGGAGACCCAGTACTTC.

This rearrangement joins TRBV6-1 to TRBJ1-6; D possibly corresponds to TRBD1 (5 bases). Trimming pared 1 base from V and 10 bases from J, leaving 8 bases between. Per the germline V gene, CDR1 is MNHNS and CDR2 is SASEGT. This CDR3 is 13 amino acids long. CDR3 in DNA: TGTGCCAGCAGTGAAGAGTGGGGCTCACCCCTCCACTTT. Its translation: CASSEEWGSPLHF.

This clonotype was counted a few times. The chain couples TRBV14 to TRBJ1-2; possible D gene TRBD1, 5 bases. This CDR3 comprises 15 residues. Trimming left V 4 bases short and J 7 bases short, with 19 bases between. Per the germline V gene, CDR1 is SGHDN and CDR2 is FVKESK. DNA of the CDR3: TGTGCCAGCAGCCGCGGACGGGTAACTGGGGCTGGCTACACCTTC. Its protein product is CASSRGRVTGAGYTF.

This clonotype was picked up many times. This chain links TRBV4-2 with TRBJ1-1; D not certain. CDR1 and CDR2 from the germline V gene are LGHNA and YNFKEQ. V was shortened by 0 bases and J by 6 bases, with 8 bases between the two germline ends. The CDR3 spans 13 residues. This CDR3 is CASSQDRQAEAFF. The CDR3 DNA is TGTGCCAGCAGCCAAGACCGCCAGGCTGAAGCTTTCTTT.

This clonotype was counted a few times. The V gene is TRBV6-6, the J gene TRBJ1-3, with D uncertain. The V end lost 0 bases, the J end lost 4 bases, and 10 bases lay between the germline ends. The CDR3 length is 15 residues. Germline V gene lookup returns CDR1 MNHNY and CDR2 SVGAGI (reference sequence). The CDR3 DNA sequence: TGTGCCAGCAGTTACTCGAGGAGTCGGGGAAACACCATATATTTT. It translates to CASSYSRSRGNTIYF.

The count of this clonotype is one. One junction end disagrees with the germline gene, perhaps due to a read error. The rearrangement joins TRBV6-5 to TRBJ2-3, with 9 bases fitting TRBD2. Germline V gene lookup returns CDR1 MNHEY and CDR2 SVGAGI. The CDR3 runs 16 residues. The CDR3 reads CASCYLSGGSTDTQYF. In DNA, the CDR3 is TGTGCCAGCTGTTACTTGAGCGGGGGGAGCACAGATACGCAGTATTTT.

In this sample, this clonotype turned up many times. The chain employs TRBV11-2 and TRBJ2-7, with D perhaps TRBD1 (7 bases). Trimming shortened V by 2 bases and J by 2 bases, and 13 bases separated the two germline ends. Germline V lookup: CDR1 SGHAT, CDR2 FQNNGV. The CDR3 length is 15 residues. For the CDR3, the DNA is TGTGCCAGCAGCTTACCCCGGGGGACAGCCTACGAGCAGTACTTC. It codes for CASSLPRGTAYEQYF.

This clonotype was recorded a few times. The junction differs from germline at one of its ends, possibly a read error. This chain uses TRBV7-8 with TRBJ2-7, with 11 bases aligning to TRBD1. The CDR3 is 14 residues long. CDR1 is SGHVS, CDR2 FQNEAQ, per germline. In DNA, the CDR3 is TGTGCCAGCAGCCACCGGGACAGGGGGGCCCAGTGGCACTTC. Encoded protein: CASSHRDRGAQWHF.

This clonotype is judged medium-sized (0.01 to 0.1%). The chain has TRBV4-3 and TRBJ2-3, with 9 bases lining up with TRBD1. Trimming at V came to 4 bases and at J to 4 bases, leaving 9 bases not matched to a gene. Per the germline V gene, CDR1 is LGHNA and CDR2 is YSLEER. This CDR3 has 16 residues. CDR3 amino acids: CASSRSSGTGPDTQYF. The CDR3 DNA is TGCGCCAGCAGCCGATCATCCGGGACAGGGCCAGATACGCAGTATTTT.